This TCR beta chain was captured by sequencing in a study of blood T cell repertoires in COVID-19. Across the whole study: The United States, Italy and Spain supplied acute and convalescent COVID-19 samples.

Original methodology: Amplification of reference gene primers was used by the study to estimate nucleated cell counts. Repertoires were generated with immunoSEQ multiplex PCR, while TCRdb's copy carries only in-frame clones and drops some. The V and J calls and clone size come from that table; D and trimming were worked out from the DNA. The data contain roughly 100,000 clones, around 86% of them seen just once; the ten biggest clones take up 15%. The CDR3 runs 15 residues. Germline CDR1 reads WSHSY; CDR2 reads SAAADI. V was clipped by 10 bases and J by 0 bases, with 13 bases between them. The source is a man aged 50 or older with acute or convalescent COVID-19. The chain is built from TRBV10-2 and TRBJ2-6; D is ambiguous. The source material was peripheral blood. The CDR3 DNA sequence: TGCGCCACCATTCTACTCGGCTCTGGGGCCAACGTCCTGACTTTC. As protein: CATILLGSGANVLTF.